Presented here are 24 T cell receptor beta chains from one specimen sequenced in a study of human T cells and chemical hapten exposure. TCRdb re-analysed the RACE reads in MiXCR, keeping a single row per CDR3 protein. The sample lists some 300,000 distinct CDR3 sequences, 4.5% to 5.5% seen once, with roughly 8.2% in the top ten. Stated time point: pre-sensitization, week 0. Regarding treatment: therapeutic diphenylcyclopropenone sensitization with weekly scalp DPC. The sample consisted of whole blood, taken in connection with sensitization to the hapten diphenylcyclopropenone (DPC). These TCRs come from a woman between 18 and 29 years old with alopecia areata. Some clones in this sample may be carry-over from other donors' samples.

At least ten counts were recorded for this clonotype. The J gene is TRBJ2-5, the V gene TRBV15, with D perhaps matching TRBD2 (6 bases). The CDR3 extends over 15 amino acids. Trimming pared 6 bases from V and 0 bases from J, leaving 14 bases between. CDR1 LNHNV and CDR2 YYDKDF come from the germline V gene (reference sequence). The DNA of the CDR3 is TGTGCCACCAGTCTGGGAGGAGCGGACCAAGAGACCCAGTACTTC. It codes for CATSLGGADQETQYF.

This clonotype was seen at least ten times. The CDR3 reads CASSPYYRGSNQPQHF. In DNA form, the CDR3 reads TGTGCCAGCTCACCATACTACAGGGGAAGCAATCAGCCCCAGCATTTT. The gene calls are TRBV18 and TRBJ1-5; TRBD1 agrees at 7 bases. The CDR3 is 16 residues long. CDR1 and CDR2 from the germline V gene are KGHSH and LQKENI. V shed 2 bases, J shed 1 base, and the junction held 5 bases outside the gene matches.

Ten or more counts support this clonotype. The V gene is TRBV7-8, the J gene TRBJ2-1; the D call may be TRBD1 or TRBD2 (6 bases each). Germline values: CDR1 SGHVS, CDR2 FQNEAQ. V lost 6 bases to trimming and J lost 2 bases, with 17 bases between them. CDR3 size: 16 residues. The CDR3 coding sequence is TGTGCCAGCAGATCCAGGGCGGGGACAACCTACAATGAGCAGTTCTTC. This gives the protein CASRSRAGTTYNEQFF. The whole variable domain, filled in from reference TRBV7-8 and TRBJ2-1, reads GAGVSQSPRYKVAKRGQDVALRCDPISGHVSLFWYQQALGQGPEFLTYFQNEAQLDKSGLPSDRFFAERPEGSVSTLKIQRTQQEDSAVYLCASRSRAGTTYNEQFFGPGTRLTVL.

This clonotype was detected ten times or more. The chain carries TRBV28 and TRBJ2-5, with a weak D call TRBD1 (6 bases). This CDR3 has 14 amino acids. Trimming stripped 11 bases from V and 5 bases from J, with 21 bases between. From germline, CDR1 is MDHEN and CDR2 SYDVKM. The CDR3 is CACKQGRIGETQYF. The CDR3 bases are TGTGCCTGTAAACAGGGAAGGATTGGCGAGACCCAGTACTTC.

In its sample, this clonotype was seen many times. J is TRBJ2-7 and V is TRBV18; 9 bases map to TRBD2. V was clipped by 1 base and J by 3 bases; unmatched bases: 7. CDR3 length: 16 amino acids. Germline V gene lookup returns CDR1 KGHSH and CDR2 LQKENI. CDR3 amino acids: CASSPLGGGAVYEQYF. The CDR3 nucleotides are TGTGCCAGCTCACCACTCGGCGGGGGGGCTGTCTACGAGCAGTACTTC.

Ten or more counts support this clonotype. The rearrangement links TRBV6-2 or TRBV6-3 to TRBJ2-7; D is unclear. From germline, CDR1 is MNHEY and CDR2 SVGEGT. This CDR3 has 13 residues. The V end lost 5 bases, the J end lost 7 bases, and 15 bases lay between the germline ends. CDR3 nucleotide sequence: TGTGCCAGCAGTCACCACTCGGTTCGGGAGCAGTACTTC. Encoded protein: CASSHHSVREQYF.

This clonotype occurred a few times. The CDR3 loop reads CASRVQARRGEKLFF. Written as DNA, the CDR3 is TGTGCCAGCAGGGTACAGGCCCGCCGGGGTGAAAAACTGTTTTTT. The chain couples TRBV5-6 to TRBJ1-4; tentatively, D is TRBD1 (5 bases). Trimming took off 5 bases at V and 7 bases at J, with 18 bases between the two ends. Germline V gene lookup returns CDR1 SGHDT and CDR2 YYEEEE. The CDR3 consists of 15 residues.

The sample holds a few counts of this clonotype. The chain joins TRBV3-1 to TRBJ2-3; D tentatively reads TRBD1 or TRBD2 (5 bases each). The CDR3 extends over 14 amino acids. The V end lost 6 bases, the J end lost 4 bases, and 14 bases lay between the germline ends. Germline V gene sequence: CDR1 LGHDT, CDR2 YNNKEL (reference sequence). The CDR3, as DNA: TGTGCCAGCAGTTCCCCACGGGGCGCAGATACGCAGTATTTT. This sequence encodes CASSSPRGADTQYF.

This clonotype was found many times. The chain uses TRBV27 and TRBJ2-2; D unresolved. CDR3 length: 14 amino acids. Germline V gene sequence: CDR1 MNHEY, CDR2 SMNVEV (reference sequence). V was clipped by 6 bases and J by 1 base, with 9 bases between them. CDR3 amino acids: CASSHNKNTGELFF. DNA for the CDR3: TGTGCCAGCAGCCACAATAAGAACACCGGGGAGCTGTTTTTT.

This clonotype was counted many times. The chain links TRBV3-1 to TRBJ1-2, with TRBD1 matching 9 bases. CDR3 size: 16 residues. V trimming: 3 bases; J trimming: 4 bases; junction bases outside the gene matches: 9. Germline values: CDR1 LGHDT, CDR2 YNNKEL (reference sequence). CDR3 in amino acids: CASSQSRTGGGYGYTF. The CDR3, as DNA: TGTGCCAGCAGCCAGTCACGAACAGGGGGCGGCTATGGCTACACCTTC.

This clonotype showed up many times. The V gene is TRBV9, the J gene TRBJ2-1; 8 positions agree with TRBD2. Trimming took 2 bases from V and 9 from J; bases not matched to a gene: 16. Germline CDR1 is SGDLS and CDR2 is YYNGEE. The CDR3 is made up of 17 amino acids. CDR3 sequence reads: CASSVPILPGGGTEQFF. The CDR3 bases are TGTGCCAGCAGCGTGCCCATTCTCCCGGGGGGGGGCACTGAGCAGTTCTTC.

This clonotype was seen a few times. The genes are TRBV12-3 or TRBV12-4 and TRBJ2-7; TRBD1 matches at 9 bases. V lost 5 bases and J lost 9; bases outside the gene matches: 2. The CDR3 consists of 11 residues. The CDR3 sequence: CASSQDRGQYF. The CDR3 DNA sequence: TGTGCCAGCAGTCAGGACAGGGGGCAGTACTTC.

This clonotype has at least ten counts. The gene calls are TRBV12-3 or TRBV12-4 and TRBJ2-3; D remains unclear. Trimming took off 1 base at V and 0 bases at J, with 5 bases between the two ends. CDR3 length: 14 residues. The DNA for the CDR3 is TGTGCCAGCAGTTTAGATCCAAGCACAGATACGCAGTATTTT. This sequence encodes CASSLDPSTDTQYF.

The sample holds a few counts of this clonotype. The V and J genes are TRBV4-1 and TRBJ2-3; TRBD2 might be the D (6 bases). The CDR3 is 16 amino acids. Between the trimmed V and J ends, which lost 0 bases and 5 bases, there was a span of 15 bases. The V gene's germline CDR1 is MGHRA and CDR2 YSYEKL. The CDR3 reads CASSQDEVRREDTQYF. For the CDR3, the DNA is TGCGCCAGCAGCCAAGATGAGGTCCGGCGGGAAGATACGCAGTATTTT.

In its sample, this clonotype was seen many times. The CDR3 region is CASSPRDGYEQYF. The CDR3 nucleotides read TGTGCCAGCAGTCCCCGGGACGGATACGAGCAGTACTTC. The V call is TRBV4-2, the J call TRBJ2-7; either TRBD1 or TRBD2 may supply D (5 bases each). Trimming cost V 6 bases and J 4 bases, with 13 bases left between them. The CDR3 covers 13 residues. Germline V gives CDR1 LGHNA, CDR2 YNFKEQ.

Ten or more counts support this clonotype. The chain combines TRBV13 with TRBJ2-3; the D gene is possibly TRBD1 (6 bases). Deletions cut 1 base from V and 0 bases from J, with 8 bases between. The germline CDR1 and CDR2 sequences are PRHDT and FYEKMQ (reference sequence). CDR3 size: 15 residues. The CDR3 sequence: CASSLAQGSTDTQYF. The CDR3, as DNA: TGTGCCAGCAGCTTAGCGCAGGGGAGCACAGATACGCAGTATTTT.

This clonotype was seen many times. CDR3 coding DNA: TGTGCCAGCAGTTCCCACACCTTAAGCTCTGGAAACACCATATATTTT. Translation gives CASSSHTLSSGNTIYF. The chain is built from TRBV28 and TRBJ1-3, with D uncertain. The V end lost 4 bases, the J end lost 0 bases, and 13 bases lay between the germline ends. The CDR3 sequence is 16 residues long. Germline V gene sequence: CDR1 MDHEN, CDR2 SYDVKM.

Only a few counts were recorded for this clonotype. The V call is TRBV29-1, the J call TRBJ2-1; 10 nucleotides match TRBD2. The CDR3 extends over 14 amino acids. Germline V gene lookup returns CDR1 SQVTM and CDR2 ANQGSEA. Trimming removed 6 bases from V and 6 bases from J; junction bases left unmatched: 8. The DNA of the CDR3 is TGCAGCGTGGAAAGCGGGGGGGCACCCAATGAGCAGTTCTTC. Its translation: CSVESGGAPNEQFF.

This clonotype appeared a few times. The chain employs TRBV11-2 and TRBJ1-2, with TRBD1 as a possible D gene (6 bases). Germline CDR1 is SGHAT and CDR2 is FQNNGV. The length of the CDR3 is 14 residues. V dropped 0 bases and J dropped 4 bases, with 9 bases sitting between them. CDR3 region: CASSLERGLYGYTF. CDR3 in DNA: TGTGCCAGCAGCTTAGAACGGGGGCTCTATGGCTACACCTTC.

A few counts support this clonotype. V gene TRBV11-2 combines with J gene TRBJ1-1; D unclear. CDR1 and CDR2 (germline): SGHAT, FQNNGV. The CDR3 runs 17 residues. V was clipped by 1 base and J by 1 base, with 16 bases between them. This chain's CDR3 is CASSLVGLRETNTEAFF. The CDR3 DNA follows: TGTGCCAGCAGCTTAGTTGGTCTACGGGAGACGAACACTGAAGCTTTCTTT.

In this sample, this clonotype turned up a few times. The V and J genes are TRBV29-1 and TRBJ2-2; 7 nucleotides agree with TRBD1. With V trimmed by 1 base and J by 2 bases, 4 bases remained unmatched. Germline CDR1 SQVTM, CDR2 ANQGSEA. This CDR3 contains 15 residues. CDR3 loop: CSVEGTGVNTGELFF. The CDR3 DNA sequence: TGCAGCGTTGAAGGGACAGGAGTAAACACCGGGGAGCTGTTTTTT.

This clonotype has at least ten counts. The chain recombines TRBV12-3 or TRBV12-4 with TRBJ1-1, with D tentatively TRBD1 (6 bases). V shed 6 bases and J shed 11 bases, with 19 bases lying between them. The CDR3 has 13 amino acids. The CDR3 is CASSIRQVFGAFF. CDR3 nucleotide sequence: TGTGCCAGCAGCATCAGACAGGTTTTTGGGGCTTTCTTT.

This clonotype was detected a few times. The chain combines TRBV6-1 with TRBJ2-3; 12 nucleotides line up with TRBD2. The CDR3 has 15 residues. Trimming removed 6 bases from V and 4 bases from J; junction bases left unmatched: 5. The V gene's germline CDR1 is MNHNS and CDR2 SASEGT. The CDR3 protein is CASSRTSGVPDTQYF. The CDR3 DNA reads as TGTGCCAGCAGCAGGACTAGCGGGGTCCCAGATACGCAGTATTTT.

This clonotype has just a few counts. This chain links TRBV29-1 with TRBJ1-1; TRBD1 matches at 7 bases. The CDR3 runs 12 residues. The J segment lost 4 bases and the V segment lost 8 bases, leaving 7 bases of the junction unmatched. The germline CDR1 and CDR2 sequences are SQVTM and ANQGSEA. The CDR3 region is CSHRQGGTEAFF. Written as DNA, the CDR3 is TGCAGCCACCGACAGGGCGGCACTGAAGCTTTCTTT.